This T cell receptor beta chain was sequenced in a study of CD8 T cells in Susac syndrome. Overall study: Patients with Susac syndrome, at blood draw, were therapy-naive, on corticosteroids, or on intravenous immunoglobulin alone.

Per the germline V gene, CDR1 is SQVTM and CDR2 is ANQGSEA. Trimming at V came to 7 bases and at J to 5 bases, leaving 5 bases not matched to a gene. The CDR3 covers 13 residues. TCR beta was sequenced from blood CD8+ and CD4+ T cells. In Susac syndrome patients, recently defined diagnostic criteria for definite or probable disease were met. RNA amounts of roughly 0.5 to 1 ug underwent reverse transcription with random hexamers. TCRdb processed the immunoSEQ multiplex PCR reads anew with MiXCR; each CDR3 protein has one entry. Of around 170,000 distinct CDR3 sequences listed, approximately 96% are singletons.

Sequenced material: CD4+ T cells from PBMCs. The V and J genes are TRBV29-1 and TRBJ2-3; 11 bases are a match to TRBD2. This TCR came from a human donor with Susac syndrome. The DNA of the CDR3 is TGCAGCGGTATAGCGGGGGGGCGAGATACGCAGTATTTT. Its translation is CSGIAGGRDTQYF.